This TCR beta chain was observed in a study of blood T cell repertoires in COVID-19. Study details: There were acute and convalescent COVID-19 samples, and they came from the United States, Italy and Spain. The analysed material was cDNA or gDNA that came from T cells, B-cell-depleted T cells, or PBMCs.

This clone was detected a few times. In the authors' workflow: Amplification of reference gene primers was used by the study to estimate nucleated cell counts. The protocol was immunoSEQ multiplex PCR, while the TCRdb copy is restricted to in-frame clones and leaves out a portion. Clone size and V and J calls were adopted from that table, with D and trimming inferred from the DNA. The sample comprises 150,000 to 200,000 clones, around 77% of which are singletons, and 15% to 20% rests with the top ten. J gave up 0 bases and V 5 bases, and 0 bases lay outside the gene matches. CDR1 is SGHAT, CDR2 FQNNGV, per germline. This CDR3 region has 14 residues.

The clonotype comes from a man aged 60 to 69 with active or convalescent COVID-19. The specimen sequenced was peripheral blood. The chain is built from TRBV11-2 and TRBJ2-7; 11 positions agree with TRBD2. The CDR3 DNA reads as TGTGCCAGCAGCACTAGCGGGAGCTCCTACGAGCAGTACTTC. Residues: CASSTSGSSYEQYF.